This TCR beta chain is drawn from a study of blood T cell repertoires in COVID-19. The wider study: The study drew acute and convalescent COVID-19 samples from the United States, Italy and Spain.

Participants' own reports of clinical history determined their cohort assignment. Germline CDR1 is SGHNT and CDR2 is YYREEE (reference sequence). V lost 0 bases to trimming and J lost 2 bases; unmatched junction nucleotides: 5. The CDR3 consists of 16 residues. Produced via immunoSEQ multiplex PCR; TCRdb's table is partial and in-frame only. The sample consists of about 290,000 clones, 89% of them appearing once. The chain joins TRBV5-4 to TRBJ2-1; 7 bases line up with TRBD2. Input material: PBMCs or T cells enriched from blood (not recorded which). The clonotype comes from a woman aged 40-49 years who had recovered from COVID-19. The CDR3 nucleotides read TGTGCCAGCAGCTTGGGGGCGACTAGCCCCTACAATGAGCAGTTCTTC. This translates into CASSLGATSPYNEQFF.